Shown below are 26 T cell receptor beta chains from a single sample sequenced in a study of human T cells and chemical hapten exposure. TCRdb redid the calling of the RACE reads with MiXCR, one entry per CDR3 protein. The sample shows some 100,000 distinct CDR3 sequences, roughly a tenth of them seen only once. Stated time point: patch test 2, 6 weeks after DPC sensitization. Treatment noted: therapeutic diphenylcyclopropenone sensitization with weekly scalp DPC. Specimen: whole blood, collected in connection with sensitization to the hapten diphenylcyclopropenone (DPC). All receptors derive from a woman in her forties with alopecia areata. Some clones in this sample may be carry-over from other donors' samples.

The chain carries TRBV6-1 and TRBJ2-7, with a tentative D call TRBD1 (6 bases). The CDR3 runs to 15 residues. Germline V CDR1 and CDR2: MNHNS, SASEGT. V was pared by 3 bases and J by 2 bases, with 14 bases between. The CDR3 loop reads CASSEGIRGTYEQYF. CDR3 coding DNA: TGTGCCAGCAGTGAGGGGATAAGGGGGACCTACGAGCAGTACTTC.

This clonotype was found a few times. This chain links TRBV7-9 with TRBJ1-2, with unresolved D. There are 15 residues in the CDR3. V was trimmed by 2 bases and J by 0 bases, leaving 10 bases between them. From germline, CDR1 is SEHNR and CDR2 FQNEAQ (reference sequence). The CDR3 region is CASSLMTAPNYGYTF. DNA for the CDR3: TGTGCCAGCAGCTTAATGACCGCCCCTAACTATGGCTACACCTTC.

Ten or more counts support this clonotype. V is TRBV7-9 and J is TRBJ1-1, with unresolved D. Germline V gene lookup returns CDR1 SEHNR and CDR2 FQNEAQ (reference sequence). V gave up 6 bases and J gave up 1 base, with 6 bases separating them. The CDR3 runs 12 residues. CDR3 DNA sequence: TGTGCCAGCAGGGGAGAGAACACTGAAGCTTTCTTT. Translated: CASRGENTEAFF.

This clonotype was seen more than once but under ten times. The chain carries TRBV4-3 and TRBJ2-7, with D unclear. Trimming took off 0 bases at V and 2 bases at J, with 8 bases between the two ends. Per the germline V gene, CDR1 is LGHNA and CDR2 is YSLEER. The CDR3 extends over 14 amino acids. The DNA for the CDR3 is TGCGCCAGCAGCCAAGATACGGCGACCTACGAGCAGTACTTC. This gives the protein CASSQDTATYEQYF.

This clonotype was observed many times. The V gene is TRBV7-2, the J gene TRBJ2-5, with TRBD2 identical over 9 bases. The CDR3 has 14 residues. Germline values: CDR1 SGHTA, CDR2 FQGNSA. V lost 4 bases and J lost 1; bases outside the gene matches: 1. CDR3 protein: CASSSGLAQETQYF. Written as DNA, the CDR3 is TGTGCCAGCAGCTCGGGACTAGCCCAAGAGACCCAGTACTTC.

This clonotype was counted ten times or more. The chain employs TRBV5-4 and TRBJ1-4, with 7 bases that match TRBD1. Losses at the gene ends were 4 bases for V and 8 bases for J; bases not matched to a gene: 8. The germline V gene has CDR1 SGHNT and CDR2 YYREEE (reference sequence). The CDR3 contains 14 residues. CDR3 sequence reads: CASSTSRDSEKLFF. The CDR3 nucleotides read TGTGCCAGCAGCACCTCCCGGGACAGCGAAAAACTGTTTTTT.

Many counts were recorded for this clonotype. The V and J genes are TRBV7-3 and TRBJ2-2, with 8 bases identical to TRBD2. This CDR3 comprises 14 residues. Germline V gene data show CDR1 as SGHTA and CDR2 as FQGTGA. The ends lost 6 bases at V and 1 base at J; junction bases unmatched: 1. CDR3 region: CASSTSGNTGELFF. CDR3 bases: TGTGCCAGCAGTACTAGCGGGAACACCGGGGAGCTGTTTTTT.

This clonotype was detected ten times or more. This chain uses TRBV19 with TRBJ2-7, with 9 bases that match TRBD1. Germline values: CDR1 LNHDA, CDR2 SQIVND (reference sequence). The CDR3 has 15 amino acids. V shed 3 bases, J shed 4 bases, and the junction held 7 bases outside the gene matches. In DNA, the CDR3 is TGTGCCAGTAGTATTATGGGACAGGGAAATTACGAGCAGTACTTC. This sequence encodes CASSIMGQGNYEQYF.

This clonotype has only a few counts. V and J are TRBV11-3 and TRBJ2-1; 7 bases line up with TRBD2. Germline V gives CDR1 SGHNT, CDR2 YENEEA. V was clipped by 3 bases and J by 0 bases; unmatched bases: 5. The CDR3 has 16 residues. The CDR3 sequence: CASSLLPGGSYNEQFF. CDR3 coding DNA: TGTGCCAGCAGCTTGCTACCGGGAGGCTCCTACAATGAGCAGTTCTTC.

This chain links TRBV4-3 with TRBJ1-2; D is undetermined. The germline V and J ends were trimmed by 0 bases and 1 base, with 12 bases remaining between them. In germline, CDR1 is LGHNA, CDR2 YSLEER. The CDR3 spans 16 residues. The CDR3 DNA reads TGCGCCAGCAGCCAAGAAGTCCAGCAGAGTAACTATGGCTACACCTTC. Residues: CASSQEVQQSNYGYTF.

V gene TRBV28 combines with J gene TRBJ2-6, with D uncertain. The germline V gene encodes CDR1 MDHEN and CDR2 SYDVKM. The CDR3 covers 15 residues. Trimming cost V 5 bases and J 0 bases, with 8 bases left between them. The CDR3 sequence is CASSPAASGANVLTF. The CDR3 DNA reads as TGTGCCAGCAGTCCCGCTGCCTCTGGGGCCAACGTCCTGACTTTC.

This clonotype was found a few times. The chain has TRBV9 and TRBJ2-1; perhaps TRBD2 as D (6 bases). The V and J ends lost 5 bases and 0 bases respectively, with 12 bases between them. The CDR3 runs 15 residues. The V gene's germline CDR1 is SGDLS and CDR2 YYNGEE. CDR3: CASSTTGDSYNEQFF. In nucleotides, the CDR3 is TGTGCCAGCAGTACCACGGGGGACTCCTACAATGAGCAGTTCTTC.

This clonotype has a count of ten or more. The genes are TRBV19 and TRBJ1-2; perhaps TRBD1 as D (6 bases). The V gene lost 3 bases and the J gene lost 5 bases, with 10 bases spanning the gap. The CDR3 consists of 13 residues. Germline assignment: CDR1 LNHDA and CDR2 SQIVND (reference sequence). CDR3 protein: CASSMDSIYGYTF. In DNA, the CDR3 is TGTGCCAGTAGTATGGACAGCATATATGGCTACACCTTC.

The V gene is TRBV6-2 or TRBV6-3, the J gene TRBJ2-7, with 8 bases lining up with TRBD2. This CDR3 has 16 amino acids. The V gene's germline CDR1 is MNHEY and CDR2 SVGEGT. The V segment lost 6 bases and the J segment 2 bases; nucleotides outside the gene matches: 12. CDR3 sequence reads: CASRDDGRAAPYEQYF. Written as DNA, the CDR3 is TGTGCCAGCAGGGACGACGGGAGGGCCGCACCCTACGAGCAGTACTTC.

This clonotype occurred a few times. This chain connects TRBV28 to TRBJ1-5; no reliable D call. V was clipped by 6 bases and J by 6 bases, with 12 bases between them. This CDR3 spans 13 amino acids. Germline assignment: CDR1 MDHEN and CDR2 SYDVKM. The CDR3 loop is CASSDTVGQPQHF. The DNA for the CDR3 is TGTGCCAGCAGCGATACTGTGGGTCAGCCCCAGCATTTT.

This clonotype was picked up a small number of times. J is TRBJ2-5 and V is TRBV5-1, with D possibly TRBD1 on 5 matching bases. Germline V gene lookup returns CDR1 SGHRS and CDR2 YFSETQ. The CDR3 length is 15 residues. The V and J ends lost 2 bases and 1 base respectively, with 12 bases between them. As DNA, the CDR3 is TGCGCCAGCAGCTTAACAGGCGCTCTCCAAGAGACCCAGTACTTC. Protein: CASSLTGALQETQYF.

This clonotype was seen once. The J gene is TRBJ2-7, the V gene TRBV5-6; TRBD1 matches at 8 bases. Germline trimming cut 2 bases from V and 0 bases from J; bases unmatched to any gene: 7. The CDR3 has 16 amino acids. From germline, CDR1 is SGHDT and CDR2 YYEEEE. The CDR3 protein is CASSFPPGQASYEQYF. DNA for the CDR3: TGTGCCAGCAGCTTCCCCCCGGGACAGGCCTCCTACGAGCAGTACTTC.

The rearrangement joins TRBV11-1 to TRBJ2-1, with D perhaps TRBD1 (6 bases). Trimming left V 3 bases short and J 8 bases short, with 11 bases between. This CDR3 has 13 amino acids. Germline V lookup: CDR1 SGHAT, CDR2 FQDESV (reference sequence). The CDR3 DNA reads TGTGCCAGCAGCTTGGGGGCGGGCGATGAGCAGTTCTTC. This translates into CASSLGAGDEQFF.

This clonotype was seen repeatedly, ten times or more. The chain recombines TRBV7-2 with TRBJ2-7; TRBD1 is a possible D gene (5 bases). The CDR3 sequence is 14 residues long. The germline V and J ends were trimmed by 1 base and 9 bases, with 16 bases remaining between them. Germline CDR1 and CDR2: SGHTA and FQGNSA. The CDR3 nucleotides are TGTGCCAGCAGCTTAGAAGGGGTCGCCTCCAGGCAGTACTTC. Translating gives CASSLEGVASRQYF.

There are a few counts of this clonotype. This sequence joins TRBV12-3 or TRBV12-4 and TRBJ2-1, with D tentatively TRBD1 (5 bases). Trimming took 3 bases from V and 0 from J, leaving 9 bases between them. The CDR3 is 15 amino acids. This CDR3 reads CASSFVGDSYNEQFF. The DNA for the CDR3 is TGTGCCAGCAGTTTCGTAGGGGACTCCTACAATGAGCAGTTCTTC.

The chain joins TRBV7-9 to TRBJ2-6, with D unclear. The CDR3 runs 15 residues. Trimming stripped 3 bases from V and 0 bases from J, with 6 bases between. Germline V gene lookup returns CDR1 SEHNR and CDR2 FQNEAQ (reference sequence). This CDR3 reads CASSFSPSGANVLTF. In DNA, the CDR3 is TGTGCCAGCAGCTTCTCTCCCTCTGGGGCCAACGTCCTGACTTTC. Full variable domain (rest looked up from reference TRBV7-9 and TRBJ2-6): DTGVSQNPRHKITKRGQNVTFRCDPISEHNRLYWYRQTLGQGPEFLTYFQNEAQLEKSRLLSDRFSAERPKGSFSTLEIQRTEQGDSAMYLCASSFSPSGANVLTFGAGSRLTVL.

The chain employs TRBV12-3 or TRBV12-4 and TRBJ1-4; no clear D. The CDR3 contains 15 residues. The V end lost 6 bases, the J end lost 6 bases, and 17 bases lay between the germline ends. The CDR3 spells CASRSDAGSHEKLFF. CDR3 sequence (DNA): TGTGCCAGCAGATCCGACGCGGGGTCACATGAAAAACTGTTTTTT.

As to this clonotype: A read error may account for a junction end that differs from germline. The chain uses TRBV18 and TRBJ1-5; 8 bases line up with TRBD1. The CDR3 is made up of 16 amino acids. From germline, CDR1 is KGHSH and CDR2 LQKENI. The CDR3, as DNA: TGTGCCAACTCACCAGGACAGGGTCCTAGCAATCAGCCCCAGCATTTT. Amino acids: CANSPGQGPSNQPQHF.

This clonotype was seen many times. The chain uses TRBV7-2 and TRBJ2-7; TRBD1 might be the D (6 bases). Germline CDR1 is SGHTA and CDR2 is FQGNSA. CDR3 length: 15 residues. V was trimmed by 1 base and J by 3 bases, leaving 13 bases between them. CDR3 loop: CASSLGGGAGYEQYF. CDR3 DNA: TGTGCCAGCAGCTTAGGAGGGGGTGCCGGCTACGAGCAGTACTTC.

The DNA of the CDR3 is TGTGCCAGCAGGTCTCAGGGTACGCTTTCCTACGAGCAGTACTTC. Amino acids: CASRSQGTLSYEQYF. The gene calls are TRBV2 and TRBJ2-7, with D perhaps TRBD1 (5 bases). CDR3 length: 15 amino acids. The V end lost 6 bases, the J end lost 1 base, and 16 bases lay between the germline ends. CDR1 and CDR2 (germline): SNHLY, FYNNEI.

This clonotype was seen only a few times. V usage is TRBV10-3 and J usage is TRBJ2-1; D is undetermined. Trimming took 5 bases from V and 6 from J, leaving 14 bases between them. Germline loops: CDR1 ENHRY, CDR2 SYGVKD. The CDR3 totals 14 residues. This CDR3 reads CAISLQVTGNEQFF. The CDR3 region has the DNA TGTGCCATCAGTCTCCAGGTGACGGGCAATGAGCAGTTCTTC.